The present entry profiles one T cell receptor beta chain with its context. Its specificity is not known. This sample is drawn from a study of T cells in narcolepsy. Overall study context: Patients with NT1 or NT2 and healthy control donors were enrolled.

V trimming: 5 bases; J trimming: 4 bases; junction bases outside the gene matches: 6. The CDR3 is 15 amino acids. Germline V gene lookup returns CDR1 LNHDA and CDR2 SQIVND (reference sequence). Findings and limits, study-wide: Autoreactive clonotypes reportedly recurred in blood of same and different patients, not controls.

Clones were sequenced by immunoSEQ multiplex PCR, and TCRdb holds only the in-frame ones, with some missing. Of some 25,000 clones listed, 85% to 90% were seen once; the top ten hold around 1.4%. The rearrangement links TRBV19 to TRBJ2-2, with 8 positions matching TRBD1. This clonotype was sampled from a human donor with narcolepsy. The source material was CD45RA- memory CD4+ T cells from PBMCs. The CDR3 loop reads CASSRRQGITGELFF. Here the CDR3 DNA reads TGTGCCAGTAGTCGGAGACAGGGGATCACCGGGGAGCTGTTTTTT.